The entry below gives a single T cell receptor beta chain sequence along with its context. Treatment in this sample: roughly 19 received Ad26.COV2.S at low or high dose, single or two shots; several received placebo; per-sample allocation not given. Vaccine and placebo recipients were sampled on day 63 after the first injection. Sequenced by immunoSEQ multiplex PCR; TCRdb stores in-frame clones only, minus some. The sample shows 400,000 to 500,000 clones, roughly 90% of them seen only once. This sample was taken from a study of Ad26.COV2.S vaccination and SARS-CoV-2 variants. The V end lost 3 bases, the J end lost 5 bases, and 13 bases lay between the germline ends. The germline gives CDR1 SEHNR, CDR2 FQNEAQ (reference sequence). This CDR3 region has 14 residues.

The specimen was peripheral blood, collected in a trial of Ad26.COV2.S vaccine versus placebo. The rearrangement links TRBV7-9 to TRBJ1-1, with D maybe TRBD1 (5 bases). The receptor was derived from a person between 18 and 65 years old who received the Ad26.COV2.S COVID-19 vaccine or a placebo. The CDR3 sequence is CASSLGPKGTEAFF. In DNA form, the CDR3 reads TGTGCCAGCAGCTTGGGGCCAAAAGGTACTGAAGCTTTCTTT.